These 23 T cell receptor beta chains originate from one sample sequenced in a study of T cell repertoires in cytomegalovirus infection. TCRdb recomputed calls from the reads with MiXCR, one row per CDR3 protein. Of 650,000 to 850,000 distinct CDR3 sequences detected, roughly 28% appear once; the ten largest clones hold approximately 14%. Their antigen targets remain unknown. The material sequenced was cultured CD8+ T cells from PBMCs, taken from culture after CMV antigen stimulation. The receptors here all came from a human donor in good health (CMV status not recorded). Some clones in this sample may be carry-over from other donors' samples.

This clonotype was counted many times. The V call is TRBV7-2, the J call TRBJ1-6; D remains unclear. The germline V and J ends were trimmed by 3 bases and 8 bases, with 2 bases remaining between them. The CDR3 covers 11 residues. CDR1 is SGHTA and CDR2 is FQGNSA in the germline V gene. The CDR3: CASSLDSPLHF. The CDR3 DNA reads as TGTGCCAGCAGCTTGGATTCACCCCTCCACTTT.

The chain uses TRBV6-1 and TRBJ2-2; a weak D match, TRBD1 (5 bases). CDR1 and CDR2 (germline): MNHNS, SASEGT. V was cut by 2 bases and J by 2 bases, with 12 bases left in between. This CDR3 has 16 residues. CDR3 protein: CASSETLDKNTGELFF. As DNA, the CDR3 is TGTGCCAGCAGTGAAACGTTGGACAAAAACACCGGGGAGCTGTTTTTT.

The chain employs TRBV5-1 and TRBJ2-5, with TRBD2 matching 7 bases. The CDR3 is 14 residues long. In germline, CDR1 is SGHRS, CDR2 YFSETQ. The V gene end was trimmed by 1 base and the J gene end by 5 bases; junction bases not matched to a gene: 5. DNA for the CDR3: TGCGCCAGCAGCTTGAGGACTAGACGGGAGACCCAGTACTTC. Protein: CASSLRTRRETQYF.

This chain links TRBV13 with TRBJ1-1, with TRBD1 matching 10 bases. Germline V lookup: CDR1 PRHDT, CDR2 FYEKMQ (reference sequence). Trimming cost V 5 bases and J 3 bases; bases outside gene matches: 15. CDR3 length: 18 residues. This chain's CDR3 is CASSRTTDRGRDHTEAFF. The CDR3 DNA sequence: TGTGCCAGCAGCCGAACAACAGACAGGGGGCGAGACCACACTGAAGCTTTCTTT.

Of note for this clonotype: In this CDR3 the conserved last residue, phenylalanine or tryptophan, is missing, so a read error is likely. The chain uses TRBV19 and TRBJ1-1; a weak D match, TRBD1 (5 bases). The CDR3 covers 11 residues. Germline assignment: CDR1 LNHDA and CDR2 SQIVND (reference sequence). Trimming stripped 8 bases from V and 7 bases from J, with 11 bases between. The CDR3 DNA reads TGTGCCAGTGGGGCGTATGTTGAAGCTTTCCTT. It translates to CASGAYVEAFL.

The chain is built from TRBV19 and TRBJ1-1, with D uncertain. The CDR3 spans 15 residues. CDR1 and CDR2 from the germline V gene are LNHDA and SQIVND (reference sequence). V was pared by 5 bases and J by 4 bases, with 17 bases between. CDR3 loop: CASSFSSGLGTEAFF. CDR3 nucleotides: TGTGCCAGTAGTTTCTCTTCGGGCCTAGGCACTGAAGCTTTCTTT.

The chain has TRBV2 and TRBJ1-1; a possible D gene is TRBD1 (6 bases). Trimming left V 5 bases short and J 1 base short, with 14 bases between. CDR3 length: 15 residues. Germline CDR1 SNHLY, CDR2 FYNNEI. The CDR3 reads CASSTGQGWNTEAFF. The CDR3, as DNA: TGTGCCAGCAGTACAGGGCAGGGATGGAACACTGAAGCTTTCTTT.

The chain uses TRBV7-9 and TRBJ1-4; no clear D. The CDR3 covers 12 residues. Germline CDR1 reads SEHNR; CDR2 reads FQNEAQ (reference sequence). V lost 11 bases to trimming and J lost 4 bases, with 11 bases between them. This CDR3 is CAGPGDNEKLFF. The CDR3 nucleotides are TGTGCCGGGCCGGGAGATAATGAAAAACTGTTTTTT.

In its sample, this clonotype was seen a few times. This chain connects TRBV6-5 to TRBJ1-1; maybe TRBD1 (5 bases). The V end lost 5 bases, the J end lost 1 base, and 14 bases lay between the germline ends. CDR1 MNHEY and CDR2 SVGAGI come from the germline V gene. The CDR3 runs 15 residues. CDR3 protein: CASSLTREGNTEAFF. The DNA of the CDR3 is TGTGCCAGCAGTCTTACCAGGGAGGGGAACACTGAAGCTTTCTTT.

This clonotype was counted only a few times. The gene calls are TRBV4-3 and TRBJ1-4; D not certain. Trimming cost V 4 bases and J 11 bases, with 14 bases left between them. This CDR3 comprises 13 residues. Germline V gene sequence: CDR1 LGHNA, CDR2 YSLEER. CDR3 amino acids: CASSPRFGEKLFF. Here the CDR3 DNA reads TGCGCCAGCAGCCCCAGATTCGGGGAGAAACTGTTTTTT.

The V call is TRBV27, the J call TRBJ2-1, with 8 nucleotides matching TRBD2. With V trimmed by 8 bases and J by 7 bases, 10 bases remained unmatched. Germline lookup yields CDR1 MNHEY and CDR2 SMNVEV (reference sequence). This CDR3 comprises 14 residues. CDR3 sequence (DNA): TGTGCCAGCGTGTGGGCCCCGGGAGGGAATGAGCAGTTCTTC. Translated, it gives CASVWAPGGNEQFF.

This clonotype appeared a few times. The V gene is TRBV7-6, the J gene TRBJ1-1; 9 nucleotides agree with TRBD1. CDR3 size: 15 residues. Germline lookup yields CDR1 SGHVS and CDR2 FNYEAQ. V was pared by 5 bases and J by 7 bases, with 11 bases of the junction left unmatched. The CDR3: CASSPHPGTGREAFF. The DNA of the CDR3 is TGTGCCAGCAGCCCTCACCCCGGGACAGGGCGTGAAGCTTTCTTT.

In its sample, this clonotype was seen many times. The chain combines TRBV7-8 with TRBJ2-1; maybe TRBD2 (6 bases). The CDR3 spans 18 residues. Germline CDR1 SGHVS, CDR2 FQNEAQ. V dropped 0 bases and J dropped 3 bases, with 18 bases sitting between them. The CDR3 nucleotides are TGTGCCAGCAGCTTAGCGCTGGCTACCCGGGGGAACTACAATGAGCAGTTCTTC. Translation gives CASSLALATRGNYNEQFF.

This clonotype was counted many times. V usage is TRBV2 and J usage is TRBJ2-5; perhaps D is TRBD1 or TRBD2 (5 bases each). Trimming pared 9 bases from V and 0 bases from J, leaving 20 bases between. Germline loops: CDR1 SNHLY, CDR2 FYNNEI. The CDR3 contains 16 residues. CDR3 DNA sequence: TGTGCCAGTCGCCCAATCGGGGCACATGACCAAGAGACCCAGTACTTC. Translation gives CASRPIGAHDQETQYF.

This clonotype showed up many times. The chain uses TRBV7-2 and TRBJ1-2, with D hard to call. Trimming removed 4 bases at V and 7 bases at J, with 16 bases between. CDR1 is SGHTA, CDR2 FQGNSA, per germline. The CDR3 runs 14 residues. For the CDR3, the DNA is TGTGCCAGCAGCTCCCCGGGAAGTCTACTTGGCTACACCTTC. It is translated as CASSSPGSLLGYTF.

This clonotype appeared a few times. J is TRBJ2-1 and V is TRBV28; the D is unclear. The V gene's germline CDR1 is MDHEN and CDR2 SYDVKM. The CDR3 contains 11 residues. V shed 6 bases and J shed 8 bases, with 8 bases lying between them. CDR3 amino acids: CASRISDEQFF. The CDR3 DNA sequence: TGTGCCAGCAGGATAAGCGATGAGCAGTTCTTC. Supplemented by reference TRBV28 and TRBJ2-1, the full variable domain reads DVKVTQSSRYLVKRTGEKVFLECVQDMDHENMFWYRQDPGLGLRLIYFSYDVKMKEKGDIPEGYSVSREKKERFSLILESASTNQTSMYLCASRISDEQFFGPGTRLTVL.

This chain joins TRBV28 and TRBJ1-5; D is unclear. CDR1 and CDR2 from the germline V gene are MDHEN and SYDVKM. V lost 7 bases and J 2 bases, leaving 9 bases between the germline ends. The CDR3 has 13 residues. In DNA, the CDR3 is TGTGCCAGCATAAAAGCGGGCAATCAGCCCCAGCATTTT. Translation gives CASIKAGNQPQHF.

The chain has TRBV5-4 and TRBJ1-5; D is unresolved. CDR3 size: 14 residues. The V end lost 2 bases, the J end lost 5 bases, and 11 bases lay between the germline ends. Germline CDR1 and CDR2: SGHNT and YYREEE (reference sequence). The CDR3 sequence is CASSFFPGDQPQHF. CDR3 bases: TGTGCCAGCAGCTTTTTCCCAGGCGATCAGCCCCAGCATTTT. Complete variable domain (other parts from reference TRBV5-4 and TRBJ1-5): ETGVTQSPTHLIKTRGQQVTLRCSSQSGHNTVSWYQQALGQGPQFIFQYYREEENGRGNFPPRFSGLQFPNYSSELNVNALELDDSALYLCASSFFPGDQPQHFGDGTRLSIL.

The chain uses TRBV19 and TRBJ2-1, with 8 bases that match TRBD2. Per the germline V gene, CDR1 is LNHDA and CDR2 is SQIVND (reference sequence). This CDR3 spans 16 amino acids. After removal of 7 bases from V and 4 bases from J, the junction contained 12 bases not matched to a gene. The CDR3 DNA reads as TGTGCCAGTATCACAAAGGGCGGGGGGCCGTACAATGAGCAGTTCTTC. It yields the protein CASITKGGGPYNEQFF.

The chain is built from TRBV7-3 and TRBJ2-1; 14 bases align to TRBD2. V was clipped by 0 bases and J by 0 bases; unmatched bases: 7. The CDR3 is 20 amino acids. Germline assignment: CDR1 SGHTA and CDR2 FQGTGA. The CDR3 nucleotides are TGTGCCAGCAGCTTAACGGGAGGACTAGCGGGGGGATTCTCCTACAATGAGCAGTTCTTC. It codes for CASSLTGGLAGGFSYNEQFF. The entire variable domain, with the rest obtained from reference TRBV7-3 and TRBJ2-1, is as follows: GAGVSQTPSNKVTEKGKYVELRCDPISGHTALYWYRQSLGQGPEFLIYFQGTGAADDSGLPNDRFFAVRPEGSVSTLKIQRTERGDSAVYLCASSLTGGLAGGFSYNEQFFGPGTRLTVL.

The V gene is TRBV12-3 or TRBV12-4, the J gene TRBJ2-3; D is tentatively TRBD1 or TRBD2 (5 bases each). This CDR3 spans 15 amino acids. Trimming took 6 bases from V and 2 from J, leaving 15 bases between them. The CDR3 DNA follows: TGTGCCAGCAGCCCCCCAACGGGGCCCACAGATACGCAGTATTTT. Translating it yields CASSPPTGPTDTQYF.

This clonotype occurred many times. The gene calls are TRBV7-6 and TRBJ2-5; tentatively, D is TRBD1 (5 bases). The CDR3 sequence is 18 residues long. Germline V CDR1 and CDR2: SGHVS, FNYEAQ. Between the trimmed V and J ends, which lost 1 base and 4 bases, there was a span of 22 bases. CDR3 DNA sequence: TGTGCCAGCAGCTTAGATGTTGGTACAGGTGACTTTGGAGAGACCCAGTACTTC. It is translated as CASSLDVGTGDFGETQYF.

The sample holds a few counts of this clonotype. The rearrangement links TRBV29-1 to TRBJ1-2; TRBD1 matches at 7 bases. This CDR3 has 14 amino acids. Germline assignment: CDR1 SQVTM and CDR2 ANQGSEA. V dropped 4 bases and J dropped 4; count of bases not matched to a gene: 9. The CDR3 DNA reads TGCAGCGTTGCCCGACAGGGACCAGGCTATGGCTACACCTTC. Protein: CSVARQGPGYGYTF.